The entry below describes one T cell receptor (beta chain). This receptor's antigen is unknown. Per-base quality was not reported, and no clone a single base away is much larger than it. TCR beta repertoires were profiled from peripheral blood of approximately 13 young patients with multiple sclerosis to demonstrate the VDJtools post-analysis software. The multiple sclerosis patients were children and adolescents ranging in age from 6 to 15 years. The record originates from a study of post-analysis software for immune sequencing data (dated by TCRdb to between 2014 and 2017). For context, the study as a whole: The recorded disease courses included relapsing-remitting, secondary progressive and progressive-relapsing multiple sclerosis, and some patients had no subtype annotation. The multiple sclerosis patient repertoires were compared with 11 previously published healthy control repertoires from donors aged about 6 to 26 years. A subset of samples was prepared in parallel using single-end sample barcoding, then pooled and co-amplified after Illumina adapter ligation. Overall study outcomes, separate from this receptor: A handful of TRBV segments, including TRBV5-6, TRBV5-1 and TRBV20-1, were significantly more frequent in patients than controls. Strong co-clustering of samples prepared in the same batch was shown by direct clustering with F measure, prompting a batch-effect correction. Multiple sclerosis patients had significantly lower normalized Chao1 diversity than controls, a result that suggests substantial peripheral T-cell clonal expansion. The multiple sclerosis patient group was slightly younger than the control group.

The library came from PCR. The data were produced on an Illumina HiSeq 2500. To reduce PCR and sequencing biases, unique molecular identifiers were incorporated into the TCR beta cDNA libraries. About 0.5 million cDNA molecules were obtained for every 1 to 10 million input T cells, so each molecule roughly corresponded to one T cell. The patient libraries were prepared and sequenced with the same protocol used for the earlier healthy control dataset. Within a given batch, samples were prepared together, multiplexed and sequenced on the same HiSeq lane. On the study's bioinformatics: MIGEC handled the raw barcoded reads, throwing out single-read molecular identifier groups before consensus assembly and CDR3 extraction. VDJtools was used for post-analysis of the clonotype tables, and diversity was normalized by down-sampling every dataset to the size of the smallest sample. To correct batch-related cross-sample contamination, repertoire overlap clustering matched CDR3 amino acid sequences but not nucleotide sequences. The public reads were reprocessed in TCRdb via fastp at Q25 and MiXCR, keeping in-frame beta chains. Duplicate CDR3 protein sequences are folded into a single record with the most common DNA and genes. The V and J calls here are based on TCRdb, not the publication. The sample table shows approximately 570,000 distinct CDR3 sequences, and around 44% are seen once. The ten largest account for more than 1.5% of the sample.

V was cut back by 2 bases and J by 9 bases, leaving a gap of 14 bases between them. CDR1 and CDR2, per the germline V gene (reference sequence), are MNHEY and SMNVEV. Including cysteine and phenylalanine, the CDR3 has 14 amino acids. The only DNA kept is the CDR3, 42 bases in frame from the first base. This clonotype was sampled from a girl between 5 and 17 years old with multiple sclerosis. Source material: blood. This chain joins TRBV27 to TRBJ2-1; the D call could be TRBD1 or TRBD2, with each sharing 6 bases. The bases read TGTGCCAGCAGTTTAGTTTGGGGGGCGACTGAGCAGTTCTTC. It translates as CASSLVWGATEQFF.